The source of this T cell receptor (beta chain) is a study of blood T cell repertoires in COVID-19. The CDR3 has 13 amino acids. V was clipped by 6 bases and J by 4 bases, with 12 bases between them. Germline CDR1 reads MDHEN; CDR2 reads SYDVKM. Assay: immunoSEQ multiplex PCR; the TCRdb copy retains only in-frame clones and omits some. This table has roughly 260,000 clones, around nine tenths appearing once. Donors were grouped by their self-reported clinical history. The source of this sequence is a young woman who had recovered from COVID-19. V gene TRBV28 combines with J gene TRBJ2-5; tentative D call: TRBD1 (6 bases). The sequenced material came from PBMCs or T cells enriched from blood (not recorded which). The CDR3 DNA is TGTGCCAGCAGCTCAGGGGTGAGAGAGACCCAGTACTTC. This encodes CASSSGVRETQYF.